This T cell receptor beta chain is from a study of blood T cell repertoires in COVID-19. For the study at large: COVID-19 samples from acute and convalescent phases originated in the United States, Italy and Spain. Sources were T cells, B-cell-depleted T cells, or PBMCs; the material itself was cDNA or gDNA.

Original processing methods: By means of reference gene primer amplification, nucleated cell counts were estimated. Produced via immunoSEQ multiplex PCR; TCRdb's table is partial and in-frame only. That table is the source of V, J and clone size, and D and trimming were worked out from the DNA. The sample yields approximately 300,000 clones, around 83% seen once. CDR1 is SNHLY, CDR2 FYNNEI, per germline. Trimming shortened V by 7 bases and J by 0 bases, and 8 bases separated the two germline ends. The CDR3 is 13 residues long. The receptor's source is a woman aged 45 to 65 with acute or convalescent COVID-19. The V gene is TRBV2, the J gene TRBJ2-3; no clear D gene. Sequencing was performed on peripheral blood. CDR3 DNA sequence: TGTGCCAGCAAGACTTCTAGCACAGATACGCAGTATTTT. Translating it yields CASKTSSTDTQYF.